The sequence of this T cell receptor (beta chain) was determined in a study of T cell responses to AZD1222 COVID-19 vaccine. General study findings and limits: Nearly half of spike-specific TCRs reportedly go after variant regions that carry no mutations. After the peak T cell response, and only then, were repertoires sampled.

Concerning this clone: What it recognizes is unknown.

Profiled with immunoSEQ multiplex PCR; TCRdb holds only in-frame clones, not every one. The sample includes tens of thousands of clones, about nine tenths seen only once; the top ten take around 20%. CDR1 and CDR2 from the germline V gene are LNHDA and SQIVND (reference sequence). The CDR3 runs 15 residues. V gave up 10 bases and J gave up 9 bases; unmatched junction bases: 17. The receptor was derived from an adult in good health. This specimen consisted of peripheral blood, obtained on day 0 of AZD1222 vaccination. The gene calls are TRBV19 and TRBJ2-1; 8 nucleotides line up with TRBD2. DNA for the CDR3: TGTGCCACCCGTTTCGCGGGAGGCCCGGGGGGTGAGCAGTTCTTC. It specifies CATRFAGGPGGEQFF.